This T cell receptor beta chain was captured in a study of shared clonotypes between healthy human individuals. Study overall: Donors, aged 18 to 49, were a couple of women and three men.

Original data processing: Owing to the provision of junction-only sequences devoid of quality scores by immunoSEQ, filtering differed. Assay: immunoSEQ multiplex PCR; the TCRdb copy retains only in-frame clones and omits some. V, J and clone size are taken as reported in that table, and D and trimming were inferred from the DNA itself. This sample has roughly 2,000,000 clones, with roughly 93% found just once. The CDR3 has 15 residues. V lost 4 bases and J 7 bases, leaving 16 bases between the germline ends. Germline CDR1 and CDR2: SGHDN and FVKESK. Naive CD8 cells were CD45RO-negative, positively selected for CCR7, excluding terminally differentiated effector memory CD45RA+ cells. On this clone itself: The antigen remains undetermined.

Study outcomes and limitations: Enrolling few donors narrowed the genetic and exposure-history diversity that was represented. Investigators expected sequencing depth to affect clonotype sharing among donors.

V is TRBV14 and J is TRBJ1-4; D possibly corresponds to TRBD1 (5 bases). The sequenced material came from naive CD8+ T cells from PBMCs. The sequence came from a man between 18 and 35 years old in good health. Some clones in this sample may be carry-over from other donors' samples. The CDR3 DNA follows: TGTGCCAGCAGCCTTCGGCGAGGGGAAGGTGAAAAACTGTTTTTT. Amino acid sequence: CASSLRRGEGEKLFF. The variable domain in full, completed from reference TRBV14 and TRBJ1-4, reads EAGVTQFPSHSVIEKGQTVTLRCDPISGHDNLYWYRRVMGKEIKFLLHFVKESKQDESGMPNNRFLAERTGGTYSTLKVQPAELEDSGVYFCASSLRRGEGEKLFFGSGTQLSVL.